This entry lists 27 T cell receptor beta chains sequenced from one sample in a study of blood T cell repertoires in COVID-19. Generated by immunoSEQ multiplex PCR, the TCRdb table keeps only in-frame clones and is missing some. The sample has under 130,000 clones; 85% are singletons. Specimen: peripheral blood. These receptors came from a man in his forties or fifties with acute or convalescent COVID-19.

The chain links TRBV21-1 to TRBJ1-2; the listed D gene, TRBD1, was not tested against the DNA. TRBV21-1 corresponds to a pseudogene. The CDR3 has 14 residues. The CDR3 loop is CASSKGPGNYGYTF. The CDR3, as DNA: TGTGCCAGCAGCAAAGGGCCAGGGAACTATGGCTACACCTTC.

The rearrangement joins TRBV7-9 to TRBJ2-3; 9 bases are shared with TRBD1. Looked up from germline, CDR1 is SEHNR and CDR2 is FQNEAQ (reference sequence). This CDR3 has 17 residues. V lost 3 bases to trimming and J lost 1 base; unmatched junction nucleotides: 8. CDR3 amino acids: CASSFSRGQGRTDTQYF. CDR3 bases: TGTGCCAGCAGCTTTAGCCGGGGACAGGGTCGCACAGATACGCAGTATTTT.

This sequence joins TRBV18 and TRBJ1-5; D perhaps matches TRBD1 (5 bases). Trimming shortened V by 6 bases and J by 6 bases, and 15 bases separated the two germline ends. CDR3 length: 14 amino acids. The germline V gene encodes CDR1 KGHSH and CDR2 LQKENI. DNA for the CDR3: TGTGCCAGCTCCCTTGGACAATTCGGTCAGCCCCAGCATTTT. Translation gives CASSLGQFGQPQHF.

The chain recombines TRBV9 with TRBJ1-2; D is perhaps TRBD1 (6 bases). This CDR3 has 14 amino acids. V lost 3 bases to trimming and J lost 0 bases, with 9 bases between them. Germline CDR1 reads SGDLS; CDR2 reads YYNGEE. CDR3 amino acids: CASSAGAANYGYTF. CDR3 DNA: TGTGCCAGCAGCGCAGGGGCCGCTAACTATGGCTACACCTTC. Full variable domain (missing parts from reference TRBV9 and TRBJ1-2): DSGVTQTPKHLITATGQRVTLRCSPRSGDLSVYWYQQSLDQGLQFLIQYYNGEERAKGNILERFSAQQFPDLHSELNLSSLELGDSALYFCASSAGAANYGYTFGSGTRLTVV.

In this sample, this clone turned up once. The genes are TRBV6-5 and TRBJ2-7; TRBD1 aligns across 7 bases. CDR1 MNHEY and CDR2 SVGAGI come from the germline V gene. CDR3 length: 14 amino acids. J lost 2 bases, V lost 4 bases, and 5 bases had no gene match. The CDR3 protein is CASSSETGPYEQYF. CDR3 DNA sequence: TGTGCCAGCAGTTCAGAGACAGGGCCCTACGAGCAGTACTTC.

The V and J genes are TRBV9 and TRBJ1-4, with 8 bases matching TRBD1. The V segment lost 3 bases and the J segment 7 bases; nucleotides outside the gene matches: 5. Germline V lookup: CDR1 SGDLS, CDR2 YYNGEE. The CDR3 contains 14 residues. The CDR3 DNA is TGTGCCAGCAGCGACGACAGGGGATTTGAAAAACTGTTTTTT. Protein product: CASSDDRGFEKLFF.

The rearrangement uses TRBV27 and TRBJ1-5; 11 bases line up with TRBD1. Germline CDR1 is MNHEY and CDR2 is SMNVEV (reference sequence). V was clipped by 6 bases and J by 1 base; unmatched bases: 8. The CDR3 spans 17 residues. The CDR3 spells CASSPRTGGASNQPQHF. CDR3 nucleotides: TGTGCCAGCAGCCCAAGGACAGGGGGCGCGAGCAATCAGCCCCAGCATTTT.

The chain carries TRBV14 and TRBJ1-1; TRBD1 matches 7 bases. Germline assignment: CDR1 SGHDN and CDR2 FVKESK. The V segment lost 1 base and the J segment 4 bases; nucleotides outside the gene matches: 18. CDR3 size: 19 residues. The CDR3 sequence: CASSQGHNSWTGLGTEAFF. The CDR3 coding sequence is TGTGCCAGCAGCCAAGGCCATAATTCGTGGACAGGACTGGGCACTGAAGCTTTCTTT. The variable domain in full, with the rest retrieved from reference TRBV14 and TRBJ1-1, is EAGVTQFPSHSVIEKGQTVTLRCDPISGHDNLYWYRRVMGKEIKFLLHFVKESKQDESGMPNNRFLAERTGGTYSTLKVQPAELEDSGVYFCASSQGHNSWTGLGTEAFFGQGTRLTVV.

The chain uses TRBV4-1 and TRBJ1-5; tentatively, D is TRBD1 (5 bases). Per the germline V gene, CDR1 is MGHRA and CDR2 is YSYEKL. The CDR3 has 14 amino acids. Trimming stripped 6 bases from V and 6 bases from J, with 15 bases between. CDR3 bases: TGCGCCAGCAGGTCTGAACCCGGGGGTCAGCCCCAGCATTTT. Translation: CASRSEPGGQPQHF.

V is TRBV14 and J is TRBJ2-7; D uncertain. The germline CDR1 and CDR2 sequences are SGHDN and FVKESK. V lost 0 bases and J 1 base, leaving 4 bases between the germline ends. The CDR3 is made up of 13 amino acids. CDR3 coding DNA: TGTGCCAGCAGCCAAGATCTTTCCTACGAGCAGTACTTC. Translating gives CASSQDLSYEQYF.

V gene TRBV7-8 combines with J gene TRBJ1-5; 7 bases line up with TRBD1. From germline, CDR1 is SGHVS and CDR2 FQNEAQ. The CDR3 contains 14 residues. The V gene end was trimmed by 3 bases and the J gene end by 5 bases; junction bases not matched to a gene: 4. CDR3: CASSLDRTDQPQHF. The CDR3 DNA sequence: TGTGCCAGCAGCTTGGACAGGACCGATCAGCCCCAGCATTTT. The whole variable domain, filled in from reference TRBV7-8 and TRBJ1-5, reads GAGVSQSPRYKVAKRGQDVALRCDPISGHVSLFWYQQALGQGPEFLTYFQNEAQLDKSGLPSDRFFAERPEGSVSTLKIQRTQQEDSAVYLCASSLDRTDQPQHFGDGTRLSIL.

The chain joins TRBV9 to TRBJ1-4; 9 bases map to TRBD1. V shed 3 bases and J 5 bases; nucleotides not matched to a gene: 2. CDR3 length: 14 residues. CDR1 SGDLS and CDR2 YYNGEE come from the germline V gene. CDR3 sequence (DNA): TGTGCCAGCAGCGCGGGACAGGGAAATGAAAAACTGTTTTTT. This translates into CASSAGQGNEKLFF.

The chain links TRBV7-9 to TRBJ2-7; D unclear. This CDR3 has 14 amino acids. Germline V gene data show CDR1 as SEHNR and CDR2 as FQNEAQ (reference sequence). V was shortened by 2 bases and J by 0 bases, with 8 bases between the two germline ends. Written as DNA, the CDR3 is TGTGCCAGCAGCTTAATGGTGAGCTCCTACGAGCAGTACTTC. It translates to CASSLMVSSYEQYF.

The rearrangement links TRBV4-2 to TRBJ2-7, with 8 positions matching TRBD1. The CDR3 contains 15 residues. Germline CDR1 is LGHNA and CDR2 is YNFKEQ. V was pared by 1 base and J by 2 bases, with 4 bases of the junction left unmatched. The CDR3 loop reads CASSQAGGQTYEQYF. CDR3 nucleotides: TGTGCCAGCAGCCAAGCAGGGGGCCAGACCTACGAGCAGTACTTC.

The chain is built from TRBV6-5 and TRBJ1-5; D remains ambiguous. Trimming removed 0 bases from V and 0 bases from J, with 6 bases in between. Per the germline V gene, CDR1 is MNHEY and CDR2 is SVGAGI. The CDR3 sequence is 15 residues long. The CDR3 nucleotides read TGTGCCAGCAGTTACTCCGGGGATAGCAATCAGCCCCAGCATTTT. Protein product: CASSYSGDSNQPQHF.

This chain joins TRBV2 and TRBJ2-7; the D gene is possibly TRBD2 (6 bases). This CDR3 has 15 residues. The V end lost 1 base, the J end lost 7 bases, and 17 bases lay between the germline ends. Germline V gene data show CDR1 as SNHLY and CDR2 as FYNNEI. The CDR3 DNA reads as TGTGCCAGCAGTGAAGTAGGACTACTCCCTCGTGAGCAGTACTTC. Translation: CASSEVGLLPREQYF.

The gene calls are TRBV9 and TRBJ2-7, with 7 positions matching TRBD1. CDR1 and CDR2 from the germline V gene are SGDLS and YYNGEE. This CDR3 is built from 15 residues. The junction had 6 bases not matched to a gene; V was cut back by 3 bases and J by 0 bases. CDR3 sequence: CASSAQTGSSYEQYF. CDR3 coding DNA: TGTGCCAGCAGCGCCCAGACAGGGAGCTCCTACGAGCAGTACTTC. Based on the CDR3 plus reference TRBV9 and TRBJ2-7, the full variable domain is DSGVTQTPKHLITATGQRVTLRCSPRSGDLSVYWYQQSLDQGLQFLIQYYNGEERAKGNILERFSAQQFPDLHSELNLSSLELGDSALYFCASSAQTGSSYEQYFGPGTRLTVT.

V usage is TRBV9 and J usage is TRBJ1-1; weak D call: TRBD1 (6 bases). Deletions cut 1 base from V and 2 bases from J, with 12 bases between. The germline CDR1 and CDR2 sequences are SGDLS and YYNGEE. CDR3 length: 15 residues. CDR3: CASSVHGQFNTEAFF. CDR3 sequence (DNA): TGTGCCAGCAGCGTACATGGACAGTTTAACACTGAAGCTTTCTTT. The variable domain in full, completed from reference TRBV9 and TRBJ1-1, reads DSGVTQTPKHLITATGQRVTLRCSPRSGDLSVYWYQQSLDQGLQFLIQYYNGEERAKGNILERFSAQQFPDLHSELNLSSLELGDSALYFCASSVHGQFNTEAFFGQGTRLTVV.

This clone was observed once. V gene TRBV7-6 combines with J gene TRBJ2-6; 7 bases fit TRBD2. CDR1 and CDR2 (germline): SGHVS, FNYEAQ. The J segment lost 0 bases and the V segment lost 8 bases, leaving 10 bases of the junction unmatched. This CDR3 region has 17 residues. CDR3 nucleotides: TGTGCCAGCCAAGGGGAGGGCCCTAGCTCTGGGGCCAACGTCCTGACTTTC. Its protein is CASQGEGPSSGANVLTF.

This clone appeared a single time. The gene calls are TRBV2 and TRBJ1-5, with TRBD1 matching over 8 bases. Losses at the gene ends were 6 bases for V and 7 bases for J; bases not matched to a gene: 8. This CDR3 spans 14 amino acids. Per the germline V gene, CDR1 is SNHLY and CDR2 is FYNNEI. The DNA for the CDR3 is TGTGCCAGCAGGCACCGGGACAGGACACAGCCCCAGCATTTT. Translation gives CASRHRDRTQPQHF.

The chain combines TRBV5-1 with TRBJ1-6; 7 positions agree with TRBD1. V lost 4 bases to trimming and J lost 6 bases; unmatched junction nucleotides: 4. CDR1 is SGHRS and CDR2 is YFSETQ in the germline V gene. The CDR3 length is 14 residues. In DNA, the CDR3 is TGCGCCAGCAGCACGGGACAGTCTAATTCACCCCTCCACTTT. This gives the protein CASSTGQSNSPLHF.

The J gene is TRBJ2-5, the V gene TRBV10-3, with D possibly matching TRBD1 (7 bases). Trimming removed 10 bases from V and 4 bases from J, with 13 bases in between. This CDR3 is 12 amino acids long. The V gene's germline CDR1 is ENHRY and CDR2 SYGVKD. CDR3 sequence reads: CATGGTPETQYF. CDR3 coding DNA: TGTGCCACAGGGGGGACCCCAGAGACCCAGTACTTC.

This chain links TRBV5-4 with TRBJ1-1; 7 bases match TRBD1. Trimming at V came to 3 bases and at J to 0 bases, leaving 5 bases not matched to a gene. Germline V gives CDR1 SGHNT, CDR2 YYREEE (reference sequence). The CDR3 consists of 15 residues. The CDR3 region is CASSSRDSMNTEAFF. CDR3 DNA: TGTGCCAGCAGCTCCCGGGACAGCATGAACACTGAAGCTTTCTTT.

V usage is TRBV5-6 and J usage is TRBJ2-2; 7 nucleotides line up with TRBD1. Germline V lookup: CDR1 SGHDT, CDR2 YYEEEE. After removal of 4 bases from V and 0 bases from J, the junction contained 3 bases not matched to a gene. The CDR3 is 15 amino acids. CDR3 protein: CASSRDRANTGELFF. CDR3 bases: TGTGCCAGCAGCCGGGACAGAGCGAACACCGGGGAGCTGTTTTTT.

The chain recombines TRBV30 with TRBJ1-1, with a possible D match to TRBD1 (6 bases). Germline CDR1 is GTSNPN and CDR2 is SVGIG (reference sequence). With 5 bases removed from V and 5 bases from J, the gap between germline ends came to 15 bases. CDR3 length equals 13 residues. The CDR3 DNA reads TGTGCCTGGCGCTCTGGGGGGGCAACTGAAGCTTTCTTT. Translating gives CAWRSGGATEAFF.

The rearrangement joins TRBV7-8 to TRBJ2-7; TRBD1 matches at 9 bases. The CDR3 runs 16 residues. V trimming: 5 bases; J trimming: 1 base; junction bases outside the gene matches: 9. Germline assignment: CDR1 SGHVS and CDR2 FQNEAQ. CDR3 bases: TGTGCCAGCAGCCAGAGACAGGGGGACCTATCCTACGAGCAGTACTTC. Residues: CASSQRQGDLSYEQYF.

The rearrangement uses TRBV6-5 and TRBJ2-5; 7 bases align to TRBD2. Per the germline V gene, CDR1 is MNHEY and CDR2 is SVGAGI. There are 14 residues in the CDR3. V was pared by 5 bases and J by 3 bases, with 6 bases of the junction left unmatched. In DNA form, the CDR3 reads TGTGCCAGCAGTCCTCTAGCGGTGAAAGAGACCCAGTACTTC. Translating it yields CASSPLAVKETQYF.